This T cell receptor (beta chain) was observed in a study of T cells in localized non-small cell lung cancer. The count of this clone is one. Generated by immunoSEQ multiplex PCR, the TCRdb table keeps only in-frame clones and is missing some. The profile shows around 25,000 clones, approximately 78% of them singletons. The germline V gene encodes CDR1 WSHSY and CDR2 SAAADI. The CDR3 is 17 amino acids. V was shortened by 8 bases and J by 0 bases, with 17 bases between the two germline ends. The clonotype was recovered from a woman aged 40-75 years with stage I lung adenocarcinoma. The sequencing used peripheral blood, collected before any cancer treatment. The chain uses TRBV10-2 and TRBJ1-6, with D perhaps TRBD1 (5 bases). The DNA for the CDR3 is TGCGCCAGCCTCAGAGTCCCAGGGAGCTCCTATAATTCACCCCTCCACTTT. Residues: CASLRVPGSSYNSPLHF.